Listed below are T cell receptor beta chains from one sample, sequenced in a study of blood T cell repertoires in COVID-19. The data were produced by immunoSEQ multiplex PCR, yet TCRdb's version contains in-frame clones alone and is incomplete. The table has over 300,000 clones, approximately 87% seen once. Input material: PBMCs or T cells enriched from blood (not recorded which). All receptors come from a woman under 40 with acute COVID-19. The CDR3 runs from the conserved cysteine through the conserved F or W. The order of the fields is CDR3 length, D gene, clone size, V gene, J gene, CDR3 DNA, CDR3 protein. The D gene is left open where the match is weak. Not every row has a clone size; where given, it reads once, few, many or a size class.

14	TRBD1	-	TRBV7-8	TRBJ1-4	TGTGCCAGCAGCTACGGGACAGGGGATGAAAAACTGTTTTTT	CASSYGTGDEKLFF
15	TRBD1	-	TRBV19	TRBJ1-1	TGTGCCAGTAGTGCCGGACAGGGCTTGAACACTGAAGCTTTCTTT	CASSAGQGLNTEAFF
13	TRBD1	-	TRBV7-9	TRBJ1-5	TGTGCCAGCAGCCAAGGGGGCTTCCAGCCCCAGCATTTT	CASSQGGFQPQHF
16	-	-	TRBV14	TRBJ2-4	TGTGCCAGCAGCCAAGATCGGAGTTTGGCCAAAAACATTCAGTACTTC	CASSQDRSLAKNIQYF
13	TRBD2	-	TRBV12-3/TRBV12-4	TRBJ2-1	TGTGCCAGCAGTTGGGCTAGCGGGGCTGAGCAGTTCTTC	CASSWASGAEQFF
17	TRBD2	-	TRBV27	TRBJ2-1	TGTGCCAGCAGTTCCAGCCTCCGACTAGCGGGGGGGGATGAGCAGTTCTTC	CASSSSLRLAGGDEQFF
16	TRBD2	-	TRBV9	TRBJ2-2	TGTGCCAGCAGCGCGGAGGGACTAGCTCTCACCGGGGAGCTGTTTTTT	CASSAEGLALTGELFF
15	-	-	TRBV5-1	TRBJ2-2	TGCGCCAGCAGCTTGGAGGCAGGGAAAACCGGGGAGCTGTTTTTT	CASSLEAGKTGELFF
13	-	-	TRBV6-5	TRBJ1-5	TGTGCCAGCAGCCTCGGGTTGGCGCAGCCCCAGCATTTT	CASSLGLAQPQHF
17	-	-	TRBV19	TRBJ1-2	TGTGCCAGTAGTATAGATCAAAAGTGGACAGACCTCTATGGCTACACCTTC	CASSIDQKWTDLYGYTF
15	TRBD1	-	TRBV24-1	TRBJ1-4	TGTGCCACCAGTGATAGCAGGGGGGCCAATGAAAAACTGTTTTTT	CATSDSRGANEKLFF
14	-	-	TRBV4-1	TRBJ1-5	TGCGCCAGCAGCCAAGAACAGAACAATCAGCCCCAGCATTTT	CASSQEQNNQPQHF
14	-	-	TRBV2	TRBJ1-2	TGTGCCAGCAAGGCCGTGGGCCAACGATACGGCTACACCTTC	CASKAVGQRYGYTF
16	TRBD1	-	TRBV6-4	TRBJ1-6	TGTGCCAGCAGTGCCTCAGGGACAGGGTCAAATTCACCCCTCCACTTT	CASSASGTGSNSPLHF
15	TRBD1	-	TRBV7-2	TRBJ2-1	TGTGCCAGCAGCTCAAGACAGGGCCCCTACAATGAGCAGTTCTTC	CASSSRQGPYNEQFF
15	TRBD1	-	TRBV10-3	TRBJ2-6	TGTGCCACAGGGGGCACGTCTCCTGGGGCCAACGTCCTGACTTTC	CATGGTSPGANVLTF
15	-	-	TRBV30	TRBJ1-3	TGTGCCTGGAGTGTACCCATGAGCTCTGGAAACACCATATATTTT	CAWSVPMSSGNTIYF
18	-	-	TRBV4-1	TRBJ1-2	TGCGCCAGCAGCCAAGACCCGGGATTCGGGCAGCTTAACTATGGCTACACCTTC	CASSQDPGFGQLNYGYTF
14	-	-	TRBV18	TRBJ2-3	TGTGCCAGCTCACCAAGGACTAGCACAGATACGCAGTATTTT	CASSPRTSTDTQYF
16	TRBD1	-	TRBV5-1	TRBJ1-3	TGCGCCAGCAGCTGGGGACAGGGGTCGTCTGGAAACACCATATATTTT	CASSWGQGSSGNTIYF
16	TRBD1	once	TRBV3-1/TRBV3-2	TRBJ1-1	TGTGCCAGCAGCCAGGGAATAACAGGGGCCGTCACTGAAGCTTTCTTT	CASSQGITGAVTEAFF
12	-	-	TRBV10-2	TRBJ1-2	TGCGCCAGCGTGGGGACAACGGGTAGCTACACCTTC	CASVGTTGSYTF
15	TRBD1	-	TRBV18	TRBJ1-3	TGTGCCAGCTCACCCGTCGTGGGACAGGGAAACACCATATATTTT	CASSPVVGQGNTIYF
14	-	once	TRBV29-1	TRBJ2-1	TGCAGCGTTAGGGGGGGACTCTCCTACAATGAGCAGTTCTTC	CSVRGGLSYNEQFF
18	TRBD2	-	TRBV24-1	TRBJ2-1	TGTGCCACCAGTGATGACGCCCTAGCGGGGGGTTCCTACAATGAGCAGTTCTTC	CATSDDALAGGSYNEQFF